This T cell receptor (beta chain) was sequenced in a study of shared clonotypes between healthy human individuals. The CDR3 is made up of 17 amino acids. The V end was cut by 4 bases, the J end by 0 bases, with 16 bases between. Germline CDR1 reads MDHEN; CDR2 reads SYDVKM. The deep-level immunoSEQ assay was used. Sequencing used immunoSEQ multiplex PCR; TCRdb keeps in-frame clones, though not all of them. Of about 1 million clones listed, roughly 75% were seen once; the top ten hold approximately 1.5%. This chain connects TRBV28 to TRBJ2-4; D is unresolved. The clonotype originates from a young man in good health. The sample consisted of memory CD4+ T cells sorted from blood. Subset indicated: CD45RA-negative fraction. This CDR3 is CASSSRAPSLAKNIQYF. The CDR3 nucleotides are TGTGCCAGCAGTTCACGGGCGCCTTCACTAGCCAAAAACATTCAGTACTTC.